Listed below are T cell receptor beta chains from one sample, sequenced in a study of T cell changes during pregnancy in multiple sclerosis. Profiled with immunoSEQ multiplex PCR; TCRdb holds only in-frame clones, not every one. The sample shows roughly 18,000 clones, around 85% of them seen only once. Sequenced here: CD8+ T cells from peripheral blood mononuclear cells, sampled after pregnancy. The source of these receptors is a female donor with multiple sclerosis, enrolled in a pregnancy study. The CDR3 runs from the conserved cysteine through the conserved F or W. The D gene is left open where the match is weak. Only some rows state a clone size, as once, few, many or a class for expanded clones.

-,TRBV5-1,TRBJ2-7,-,14,CASSLKQGWYEQYF,TGCGCCAGCAGCTTGAAACAGGGATGGTACGAGCAGTACTTC
-,TRBV27,TRBJ1-6,once,15,CASSFVSDKVSPLHF,TGTGCCAGCAGTTTTGTATCGGACAAGGTTTCACCCCTCCACTTT
-,TRBV4-3,TRBJ2-7,-,14,CASSQGSPGYEQYF,TGCGCCAGCAGCCAAGGGTCCCCCGGTTACGAGCAGTACTTC
TRBD1,TRBV10-1,TRBJ1-4,medium-sized,13,CAPGDRPNEKLFF,TGCGCCCCCGGGGACAGGCCGAATGAAAAACTGTTTTTT
-,TRBV7-9,TRBJ1-1,-,12,CASSSADLEAFF,TGTGCCAGCAGCTCGGCGGATCTTGAAGCTTTCTTT
-,TRBV7-9,TRBJ2-7,-,13,CASSLVVSYEQYF,TGTGCCAGCAGCTTAGTCGTCAGCTACGAGCAGTACTTC
-,TRBV7-3,TRBJ1-1,-,13,CASSGGLNTEAFF,TGTGCCTCTTCGGGGGGCTTGAACACTGAAGCTTTCTTT
TRBD1,TRBV5-6,TRBJ2-5,-,16,CASSLQTGGFQETQYF,TGTGCCAGCAGCCTGCAGACAGGGGGCTTCCAAGAGACCCAGTACTTC
TRBD1,TRBV13,TRBJ1-2,-,18,CASSQTDLGTGGARGYTF,TGTGCCAGCAGCCAGACCGACCTTGGGACAGGGGGCGCGCGTGGCTACACCTTC
TRBD2,TRBV5-6,TRBJ2-1,-,15,CASSLVRLAVDEQFF,TGTGCCAGCAGCTTGGTTAGACTAGCGGTAGATGAGCAGTTCTTC
TRBD1,TRBV6-5,TRBJ2-1,-,16,CASSSGQGNSYNEQFF,TGTGCCAGCAGTTCCGGACAGGGAAATTCCTACAATGAGCAGTTCTTC
TRBD2,TRBV27,TRBJ2-7,-,15,CASYGTSGGSYEQYF,TGTGCCAGCTACGGGACTAGCGGAGGGAGTTACGAGCAGTACTTC
TRBD2,TRBV6-1,TRBJ2-2,-,15,CASSVGTRTGGELFF,TGTGCCAGCAGTGTCGGGACTAGGACGGGCGGGGAGCTGTTTTTT
TRBD1,TRBV27,TRBJ2-7,-,14,CASSFRGLPYEQYF,TGTGCCAGCAGTTTTAGGGGGCTACCCTACGAGCAGTACTTC
-,TRBV27,TRBJ2-7,once,13,CASTAGGAREQYF,TGTGCCAGCACTGCCGGAGGGGCGCGAGAGCAGTACTTC
-,TRBV4-1,TRBJ2-1,once,14,CASSQDRREKGQFF,TGCGCCAGCAGCCAAGATCGACGGGAAAAAGGGCAGTTCTTC
-,TRBV28,TRBJ2-5,-,14,CASSFEGAGETQYF,TGTGCCAGCAGTTTTGAAGGGGCGGGGGAGACCCAGTACTTC
-,TRBV28,TRBJ2-1,-,14,CASSFGIQGSEQFF,TGTGCCAGCAGTTTCGGCATACAGGGAAGTGAGCAGTTCTTC
TRBD1,TRBV19,TRBJ1-2,few,16,CASSRAAQGANYGYTF,TGTGCCAGTAGTCGAGCCGCTCAGGGGGCTAACTATGGCTACACCTTC
TRBD2,TRBV2,TRBJ2-3,once,12,CASNRGGDTQYF,TGTGCCAGCAACCGCGGGGGGGATACGCAGTATTTT
-,TRBV2,TRBJ2-7,-,16,CASTSLEGSMGYEQYF,TGTGCCAGCACTAGTTTGGAGGGGTCGATGGGATACGAGCAGTACTTC
-,TRBV6-1,TRBJ2-5,-,13,CASSDSEQETQYF,TGTGCCAGCAGTGACAGTGAACAAGAGACCCAGTACTTC
TRBD1,TRBV30,TRBJ2-5,-,15,CAWSIGTEAQETQYF,TGTGCCTGGAGTATCGGGACAGAAGCTCAAGAGACCCAGTACTTC
TRBD2,TRBV7-9,TRBJ2-1,-,16,CASSSTSGSSYNEQFF,TGTGCCAGCAGCTCCACTAGCGGGAGCTCCTACAATGAGCAGTTCTTC
-,TRBV11-1,TRBJ2-1,-,14,CASSARGSYNEQFF,TGTGCCAGCAGCGCCCGGGGCTCCTACAATGAGCAGTTCTTC
-,TRBV6-6,TRBJ2-2,-,16,CASSYYSGGNTGELFF,TGTGCCAGCAGTTATTATAGCGGAGGAAACACCGGGGAGCTGTTTTTT
-,TRBV29-1,TRBJ1-1,-,12,CSVWATDTEAFF,TGCAGCGTTTGGGCAACGGACACTGAAGCTTTCTTT
-,TRBV7-2,TRBJ1-4,medium-sized,14,CASSLVEGDEKLFF,TGTGCCAGCAGCTTAGTAGAGGGGGATGAAAAACTGTTTTTT
TRBD2,TRBV7-2,TRBJ2-5,-,16,CASSLEGLHALGTQYF,TGTGCCAGCAGCTTAGAGGGACTACATGCCCTTGGGACCCAGTACTTC
TRBD2,TRBV5-5,TRBJ2-5,once,17,CASSEGLAGHDQETQYF,TGTGCCAGCAGCGAGGGCCTAGCGGGACATGACCAAGAGACCCAGTACTTC
-,TRBV27,TRBJ1-4,-,13,CASRRGSDEKLFF,TGTGCCAGCAGGAGGGGGAGTGATGAAAAACTGTTTTTT
TRBD2,TRBV6-1,TRBJ2-3,-,15,CASSETSEATDTQYF,TGTGCCAGCAGCGAAACTAGCGAGGCCACAGATACGCAGTATTTT
-,TRBV13,TRBJ1-4,-,16,CASSKRTGSLEEKLFF,TGTGCCAGCAGCAAACGAACAGGGAGCTTAGAAGAAAAACTGTTTTTT
-,TRBV27,TRBJ2-7,-,12,CASSQGGVEQYF,TGTGCCAGCAGTCAGGGGGGTGTAGAGCAGTACTTC
TRBD1,TRBV6-5,TRBJ2-7,-,13,CASSLRQGNEQYF,TGTGCCAGCAGTTTGAGACAGGGGAACGAGCAGTACTTC
TRBD1,TRBV6-1,TRBJ1-1,-,15,CASSPWTGPATEAFF,TGTGCCAGCAGTCCCTGGACAGGGCCGGCAACTGAAGCTTTCTTT
-,TRBV11-3,TRBJ2-7,-,14,CASSSSGRGYEQYF,TGTGCCAGCAGCTCCTCCGGGCGGGGTTACGAGCAGTACTTC